This record concerns one TCR beta chain sequence. This entry is derived from a study of technical replicates of blood from several donors. Measured with immunoSEQ multiplex PCR; TCRdb has only the in-frame clones, and not every one. The profile shows under 15,000 clones, under 85% of them singletons. CDR1 and CDR2 from the germline V gene are SGHRS and YFSETQ. The CDR3 has 15 residues. V lost 2 bases and J lost 5; bases outside the gene matches: 6. Sequenced: PBMCs. This sequence originates from a human donor in good health. This chain connects TRBV5-1 to TRBJ2-5; 10 nucleotides match TRBD1. CDR3 nucleotide sequence: TGCGCCAGCAGCTTAGCCGGGACAGGGGAGGAGACCCAGTACTTC. Translating it yields CASSLAGTGEETQYF.